The 20 T cell receptor beta chains below all came from one sample that was sequenced in a study of siplizumab effects on memory and regulatory T cells (dated 2019 in TCRdb). The method behind the library was the immunoSEQ multiplex PCR assay. This is the immuneACCESS table as TCRdb keeps it, with only in-frame sequences that have V and J called. A part of the clones is gone; compared with another copy, unresolved V genes explain less than half, and the rest is unexplained. This sample lists some 65,000 clones; approximately 88% were detected once. The ten largest clones capture over 1.5% of the sample. The sample taken for sequencing was Tregs sorted from blood. All receptors derive from a human donor in good health.

The J gene is TRBJ1-1, the V gene TRBV5-4, with a possible D match to TRBD1 (5 bases). Trimming left V 0 bases short and J 3 bases short, with 6 bases between. This CDR3 is 13 amino acids long. Per germline, CDR1 SGHNT and CDR2 YYREEE (reference sequence). CDR3 amino acids: CASSLVGDTEAFF. CDR3 bases: TGTGCCAGCAGCTTGGTAGGGGACACTGAAGCTTTCTTT.

CDR3: CASSQARGSSYEQYF. CDR3 DNA: TGCGCCAGCAGCCAAGCGAGAGGTAGCTCCTACGAGCAGTACTTC. V is TRBV4-1 and J is TRBJ2-7; D is undetermined. Germline V gives CDR1 MGHRA, CDR2 YSYEKL. Trimming stripped 1 base from V and 0 bases from J, with 10 bases between. The CDR3 is 15 amino acids.

This clone is a singleton in its sample. The rearrangement joins TRBV7-3 to TRBJ2-1; a weak D match, TRBD2 (6 bases). Germline CDR1 is SGHTA and CDR2 is FQGTGA. The CDR3 contains 12 residues. The V end lost 3 bases, the J end lost 12 bases, and 12 bases lay between the germline ends. This CDR3 is CASSFPNSGQFF. CDR3 sequence (DNA): TGTGCCAGCAGCTTCCCCAATAGCGGGCAGTTCTTC.

The gene calls are TRBV11-2 and TRBJ2-1; 8 bases fit TRBD1. The CDR3 is made up of 15 amino acids. Germline V CDR1 and CDR2: SGHAT, FQNNGV. V lost 5 bases and J lost 2; bases outside the gene matches: 5. The CDR3 is CASSRTGGTYNEQFF. The CDR3 DNA follows: TGTGCCAGCAGCCGAACAGGGGGGACCTACAATGAGCAGTTCTTC.

This clone came up a few times. V gene TRBV18 combines with J gene TRBJ1-3; D possibly corresponds to TRBD1 (5 bases). Germline CDR1 KGHSH, CDR2 LQKENI. With 2 bases removed from V and 3 bases from J, the gap between germline ends came to 8 bases. This CDR3 is 14 amino acids long. The CDR3 protein is CASSPMGDGNTIYF. The DNA for the CDR3 is TGTGCCAGCTCACCAATGGGGGATGGAAACACCATATATTTT.

The chain employs TRBV5-5 and TRBJ2-7; D is undetermined. Germline lookup yields CDR1 SGHKS and CDR2 YYEKEE (reference sequence). The ends were cut back, 0 bases at V and 4 bases at J, with 11 bases in the middle. The CDR3 spans 14 residues. CDR3 region: CASSLVVTVYEQYF. For the CDR3, the DNA is TGTGCCAGCAGCTTGGTCGTGACTGTATACGAGCAGTACTTC.

The genes are TRBV6-5 and TRBJ2-1, with a possible D match to TRBD2 (6 bases). V was trimmed by 4 bases and J by 8 bases, leaving 21 bases between them. The CDR3 length is 16 residues. Germline V gene lookup returns CDR1 MNHEY and CDR2 SVGAGI. The CDR3 nucleotides read TGTGCCAGCAGTTCTTACTTGGGCGGGATCAGGTATGAGCAGTTCTTC. It codes for CASSSYLGGIRYEQFF.

V is TRBV6-5 and J is TRBJ2-7; 9 bases match TRBD2. With 4 bases clipped from V and 2 bases from J, the junction kept 6 bases outside the gene matches. Germline V lookup: CDR1 MNHEY, CDR2 SVGAGI. CDR3 length: 15 residues. The CDR3 loop is CASSFGLAGTYEQYF. As DNA, the CDR3 is TGTGCCAGCAGTTTCGGCCTAGCGGGGACCTACGAGCAGTACTTC.

CDR3 coding DNA: TGCGCCTTAGGGACAGGGAACACCGGGGAGCTGTTTTTT. Its protein product is CALGTGNTGELFF. The chain couples TRBV10-2 to TRBJ2-2, with 8 nucleotides matching TRBD1. J was trimmed by 1 base and V by 11 bases; bases with no gene match: 3. The CDR3 covers 13 residues. Per germline, CDR1 WSHSY and CDR2 SAAADI.

This chain connects TRBV5-6 to TRBJ2-4; 8 bases are a match to TRBD2. V was pared by 2 bases and J by 9 bases, with 10 bases of the junction left unmatched. The CDR3 covers 15 residues. Germline CDR1 reads SGHDT; CDR2 reads YYEEEE. The CDR3 DNA is TGTGCCAGCAGCTTTAAGCGGGCGGGGGGAGGCATTCAGTACTTC. It specifies CASSFKRAGGGIQYF.

The genes are TRBV15 and TRBJ2-3, with 9 positions matching TRBD2. Losses at the gene ends were 3 bases for V and 5 bases for J; bases not matched to a gene: 6. The CDR3 sequence is 15 residues long. Germline V gene data show CDR1 as LNHNV and CDR2 as YYDKDF (reference sequence). This chain's CDR3 is CATSRRAGGKDTQYF. CDR3 coding DNA: TGTGCCACCAGCAGGCGAGCGGGAGGAAAAGATACGCAGTATTTT.

CDR3 amino acids: CASSQVPIRDREGYTF. The CDR3 DNA reads TGTGCCAGCAGCCAAGTCCCAATCCGGGACAGGGAAGGCTACACCTTC. V and J are TRBV4-2 and TRBJ1-2; 9 bases align to TRBD1. V shed 1 base, J shed 8 bases, and the junction held 11 bases outside the gene matches. The germline V gene has CDR1 LGHNA and CDR2 YNFKEQ. The CDR3 totals 16 residues.

This rearrangement joins TRBV6-1 to TRBJ2-1; perhaps D is TRBD1 or TRBD2 (5 bases each). Germline V lookup: CDR1 MNHNS, CDR2 SASEGT. The germline V and J ends were trimmed by 11 bases and 4 bases, with 12 bases remaining between them. This CDR3 has 12 residues. This chain's CDR3 is CASTREYNEQFF. In DNA form, the CDR3 reads TGTGCCTCGACCAGGGAGTACAATGAGCAGTTCTTC.

This chain uses TRBV5-5 with TRBJ2-5; 8 nucleotides align to TRBD2. This CDR3 has 14 residues. Germline V gene lookup returns CDR1 SGHKS and CDR2 YYEKEE (reference sequence). The V gene end was trimmed by 1 base and the J gene end by 3 bases; junction bases not matched to a gene: 2. This CDR3 reads CASSLSTSEETQYF. The CDR3 DNA reads TGTGCCAGCAGCTTGTCGACTAGCGAAGAGACCCAGTACTTC.

The chain carries TRBV5-1 and TRBJ2-2; D is possibly TRBD1 (6 bases). Per the germline V gene, CDR1 is SGHRS and CDR2 is YFSETQ. Trimming shortened V by 2 bases and J by 2 bases, and 10 bases separated the two germline ends. This CDR3 is 15 amino acids long. In nucleotides, the CDR3 is TGCGCCAGCAGCTTCGCTGGGGGCAACACCGGGGAGCTGTTTTTT. This sequence encodes CASSFAGGNTGELFF.

The rearrangement uses TRBV18 and TRBJ2-1, with D possibly being TRBD1 (6 bases). Trimming removed 5 bases from V and 0 bases from J, with 11 bases in between. This CDR3 has 15 residues. The germline gives CDR1 KGHSH, CDR2 LQKENI. Here the CDR3 reads CASSIGQSSYNEQFF. Written as DNA, the CDR3 is TGTGCCAGCTCAATCGGACAGAGCTCCTACAATGAGCAGTTCTTC. Combining the CDR3 with reference TRBV18 and TRBJ2-1 gives the whole variable domain NAGVMQNPRHLVRRRGQEARLRCSPMKGHSHVYWYRQLPEEGLKFMVYLQKENIIDESGMPKERFSAEFPKEGPSILRIQQVVRGDSAAYFCASSIGQSSYNEQFFGPGTRLTVL.

The chain recombines TRBV28 with TRBJ2-3; tentatively, D is TRBD1 (6 bases). CDR3 length: 16 amino acids. The germline V and J ends were trimmed by 2 bases and 6 bases, with 18 bases remaining between them. Germline V gene lookup returns CDR1 MDHEN and CDR2 SYDVKM. The chain's CDR3 is CASSLLGASHVDTQYF. In DNA form, the CDR3 reads TGTGCCAGCAGTTTACTGGGGGCGTCCCACGTGGATACGCAGTATTTT. The full variable domain, in which reference TRBV28 and TRBJ2-3 provide the parts outside the CDR3, is DVKVTQSSRYLVKRTGEKVFLECVQDMDHENMFWYRQDPGLGLRLIYFSYDVKMKEKGDIPEGYSVSREKKERFSLILESASTNQTSMYLCASSLLGASHVDTQYFGPGTRLTVL.

This chain links TRBV19 with TRBJ2-3; D ambiguous. CDR3 length equals 13 residues. V shed 3 bases and J shed 2 bases, with 6 bases lying between them. In germline, CDR1 is LNHDA, CDR2 SQIVND (reference sequence). The CDR3 is CASSIQVTDTQYF. The CDR3 DNA reads TGTGCCAGTAGTATCCAGGTCACAGATACGCAGTATTTT.

The table lists this clone with a count of one. The rearrangement joins TRBV7-2 to TRBJ2-1; 10 nucleotides line up with TRBD1. Germline CDR1 is SGHTA and CDR2 is FQGNSA. CDR3 length: 16 amino acids. J lost 3 bases, V lost 5 bases, and 7 bases had no gene match. The CDR3 DNA follows: TGTGCCAGCAGCATGCCGGGGACAGGGGTCTACAATGAGCAGTTCTTC. Its translation: CASSMPGTGVYNEQFF.

The V gene is TRBV19, the J gene TRBJ2-3; 13 bases match TRBD2. Germline CDR1 and CDR2: LNHDA and SQIVND (reference sequence). The length of the CDR3 is 16 residues. After removal of 5 bases from V and 1 base from J, the junction contained 3 bases not matched to a gene. DNA of the CDR3: TGTGCCAGTAGTGAAGGACTAGCGGGAGGCACAGATACGCAGTATTTT. Amino acids: CASSEGLAGGTDTQYF.